This passage covers 26 T cell receptor beta chains from one sample sequenced in a study of blood T cells in healthy people across ages. The use of a sample-barcoded 5' primer and a J-beta primer mix characterized a second PCR of about 7 to 12 cycles. Via MiXCR, TCRdb re-called the 5' RACE reads, giving one row per CDR3 protein. The repertoire holds hundreds of thousands of distinct CDR3 sequences, roughly 25% seen once, with under 9.5% in the top ten. The same sample was also studied in work on T cells of mothers and their children.

The source material was blood. The receptors were sampled from a boy aged 5-17 years in good health.

This clonotype was observed a handful of times. CDR3 nucleotides: TGCGCCAGCAGTACAGGGGTCAACTCCTACGAGCAGTACTTC. It yields the protein CASSTGVNSYEQYF. The chain combines TRBV4-1 with TRBJ2-7; 7 nucleotides line up with TRBD1. Germline assignment: CDR1 MGHRA and CDR2 YSYEKL. The CDR3 has 14 amino acids. V lost 6 bases and J lost 0; bases outside the gene matches: 5.

DNA of the CDR3: TGTGCCAGCAGCCATCTAGAGGAGAGCTCCTACGAGCAGTACTTC. Protein product: CASSHLEESSYEQYF. The rearrangement joins TRBV4-2 to TRBJ2-7; D gene uncertain. Germline CDR1 reads LGHNA; CDR2 reads YNFKEQ. There are 15 residues in the CDR3. V lost 3 bases, J lost 0 bases, and 12 bases lay in between.

This sequence joins TRBV14 and TRBJ2-1, with TRBD2 matching 8 bases. There are 16 residues in the CDR3. The junction had 8 bases not matched to a gene; V was cut back by 3 bases and J by 4 bases. Germline CDR1 is SGHDN and CDR2 is FVKESK. CDR3 coding DNA: TGTGCCAGCAGCCACCTACTAGCGGAGCATTACAATGAGCAGTTCTTC. This codes for CASSHLLAEHYNEQFF. The full variable domain, in which reference TRBV14 and TRBJ2-1 provide the parts outside the CDR3, is EAGVTQFPSHSVIEKGQTVTLRCDPISGHDNLYWYRRVMGKEIKFLLHFVKESKQDESGMPNNRFLAERTGGTYSTLKVQPAELEDSGVYFCASSHLLAEHYNEQFFGPGTRLTVL.

The rearrangement joins TRBV28 to TRBJ1-4; D is unclear. The CDR3 length is 10 residues. Germline V CDR1 and CDR2: MDHEN, SYDVKM. The V and J ends lost 3 bases and 15 bases respectively, with 8 bases between them. The CDR3 is CASSFGRMFF. CDR3 nucleotides: TGTGCCAGCAGTTTTGGCAGAATGTTTTTT.

This clonotype was observed a handful of times. This chain uses TRBV20-1 with TRBJ2-1; D remains ambiguous. The better agreement between TRBJ2-5 and the DNA end casts doubt on the J call. Germline lookup yields CDR1 DFQATT and CDR2 SNEGSKA (reference sequence). This CDR3 contains 14 residues. The CDR3 sequence: CSASLTGFQETQYF. DNA for the CDR3: TGCAGTGCTAGCCTCACTGGATTCCAAGAGACCCAGTACTTC.

The chain combines TRBV5-4 with TRBJ2-1; 7 bases match TRBD2. Germline V gene sequence: CDR1 SGHNT, CDR2 YYREEE (reference sequence). The CDR3 loop spans 16 amino acids. With V trimmed by 4 bases and J by 0 bases, 7 bases remained unmatched. CDR3 region: CASSVGLSGSYNEQFF. In DNA, the CDR3 is TGTGCCAGCAGCGTGGGACTATCTGGCTCCTACAATGAGCAGTTCTTC.

J is TRBJ1-2 and V is TRBV7-9; 10 nucleotides match TRBD1. CDR3 length equals 14 residues. Losses at the gene ends were 3 bases for V and 7 bases for J; bases not matched to a gene: 5. CDR1 is SEHNR and CDR2 is FQNEAQ in the germline V gene (reference sequence). CDR3: CASSFGDRGSGYTF. In nucleotides, the CDR3 is TGTGCCAGCAGCTTTGGGGACAGGGGTAGTGGCTACACCTTC.

In its sample, this clonotype was seen a few times. CDR3 bases: TGTGCCAGCAGCCAACAGCACTCTGGAAACACCATATATTTT. It codes for CASSQQHSGNTIYF. This sequence joins TRBV28 and TRBJ1-3, with no clear D. The CDR3 has 14 residues. With 6 bases removed from V and 0 bases from J, the gap between germline ends came to 9 bases. Germline CDR1 reads MDHEN; CDR2 reads SYDVKM.

This clonotype was recorded many times. In DNA, the CDR3 is TGTGCCAGCAGTGTCGGGTCGAATGAGCAGTTCTTC. Translation gives CASSVGSNEQFF. The V and J genes are TRBV25-1 and TRBJ2-1, with D unclear. Germline V lookup: CDR1 MGHDK, CDR2 SYGVNS. CDR3 length equals 12 residues. V lost 4 bases, J lost 7 bases, and 8 bases lay in between.

This clonotype was seen a few times. The CDR3 DNA is TGTGCCAGCAGCGGGGGACGGTCGGAAGAGACCCAGTACTTC. Its protein is CASSGGRSEETQYF. This chain links TRBV5-4 with TRBJ2-5, with D possibly called TRBD1 or TRBD2 (5 bases each). V was cut by 4 bases and J by 3 bases, with 13 bases left in between. The CDR3 runs to 14 residues. CDR1 SGHNT and CDR2 YYREEE come from the germline V gene (reference sequence). Full variable domain (outside the CDR3, taken from reference TRBV5-4 and TRBJ2-5): ETGVTQSPTHLIKTRGQQVTLRCSSQSGHNTVSWYQQALGQGPQFIFQYYREEENGRGNFPPRFSGLQFPNYSSELNVNALELDDSALYLCASSGGRSEETQYFGPGTRLLVL.

The chain recombines TRBV7-3 with TRBJ2-7; the match to TRBD1 covers 8 bases. The CDR3 has 13 amino acids. Germline V CDR1 and CDR2: SGHTA, FQGTGA. V was pared by 5 bases and J by 6 bases, with 6 bases of the junction left unmatched. The CDR3 loop is CASSTRTGLEQYF. CDR3 nucleotides: TGTGCCAGCAGCACCCGGACAGGGCTCGAGCAGTACTTC.

This clonotype has only a few counts. The chain links TRBV5-6 to TRBJ2-7; 11 bases match TRBD2. Germline assignment: CDR1 SGHDT and CDR2 YYEEEE. The CDR3 is made up of 14 amino acids. Losses at the gene ends were 6 bases for V and 2 bases for J; bases not matched to a gene: 4. The CDR3 here is CASNLAGGPYEQYF. CDR3 bases: TGTGCCAGCAACTTAGCGGGAGGGCCCTACGAGCAGTACTTC.

This clonotype was picked up one time. The chain links TRBV6-2 or TRBV6-3 to TRBJ2-7; tentative D call: TRBD1 (5 bases). Trimming removed 2 bases from V and 0 bases from J, with 11 bases in between. In germline, CDR1 is MNHEY, CDR2 SVGEGT. This CDR3 is built from 15 residues. The CDR3 bases are TGTGCCAGCAGTTACGGGGATGGGGCCTCCTACGAGCAGTACTTC. Protein product: CASSYGDGASYEQYF.

Only a few counts were recorded for this clonotype. CDR3 in amino acids: CASSYSTSGPSSYNEQFF. The CDR3 DNA is TGTGCCAGCAGTTACTCAACTAGCGGGCCCTCCTCCTACAATGAGCAGTTCTTC. The V gene is TRBV6-5, the J gene TRBJ2-1, with TRBD2 matching over 9 bases. Per germline, CDR1 MNHEY and CDR2 SVGAGI. The CDR3 is 18 amino acids. The junction had 6 bases not matched to a gene; V was cut back by 0 bases and J by 0 bases.

This clonotype has a handful of counts. The chain carries TRBV27 and TRBJ2-7, with D unresolved. The better agreement between TRBJ2-5 and the DNA end casts doubt on the J call. Per germline, CDR1 MNHEY and CDR2 SMNVEV (reference sequence). This CDR3 contains 13 residues. DNA for the CDR3: TGTGCCAGCAGCAGCAGGCGAGAGGAGACCCAGTACTTC. Its protein product is CASSSRREETQYF.

The chain carries TRBV20-1 and TRBJ2-2; TRBD1 might be the D (6 bases). The CDR3 covers 14 residues. V dropped 4 bases and J dropped 0 bases, with 9 bases sitting between them. Germline V CDR1 and CDR2: DFQATT, SNEGSKA (reference sequence). CDR3 DNA sequence: TGCAGTGCTAAGGACAGATCGAACACCGGGGAGCTGTTTTTT. Translating it yields CSAKDRSNTGELFF.

This clonotype appeared a few times. This rearrangement joins TRBV10-3 to TRBJ1-4; a weak D match, TRBD1 (5 bases). The V end lost 2 bases, the J end lost 12 bases, and 13 bases lay between the germline ends. The CDR3 loop spans 13 amino acids. In germline, CDR1 is ENHRY, CDR2 SYGVKD. The CDR3 coding sequence is TGTGCCATCAGTGAGAAACAGGATCTCGAACTGTTTTTT. Its translation is CAISEKQDLELFF.

This chain joins TRBV20-1 and TRBJ1-2, with a weak D call TRBD1 (5 bases). In germline, CDR1 is DFQATT, CDR2 SNEGSKA (reference sequence). The CDR3 has 13 amino acids. With 3 bases removed from V and 6 bases from J, the gap between germline ends came to 14 bases. The CDR3 here is CSARADRDHGYTF. Written as DNA, the CDR3 is TGCAGTGCTAGGGCAGACAGAGACCATGGCTACACCTTC.

This clonotype was recorded a few times. This chain joins TRBV27 and TRBJ1-1; D not resolved. The V end was cut by 2 bases, the J end by 6 bases, with 10 bases between. The CDR3 is 13 residues long. Germline values: CDR1 MNHEY, CDR2 SMNVEV (reference sequence). In nucleotides, the CDR3 is TGTGCCAGCAGTTTAGTGGGGATGGCTGAAGCTTTCTTT. Its protein product is CASSLVGMAEAFF.

This chain links TRBV7-2 with TRBJ2-3; 14 bases match TRBD2. The CDR3 covers 19 residues. The germline V gene has CDR1 SGHTA and CDR2 FQGNSA. Losses at the gene ends were 1 base for V and 1 base for J; bases not matched to a gene: 7. As DNA, the CDR3 is TGTGCCAGCAGCTTAGGAGGGGGACTAGCGGGGGCCCGCACAGATACGCAGTATTTT. This translates into CASSLGGGLAGARTDTQYF.

The gene calls are TRBV29-1 and TRBJ2-5; 8 nucleotides align to TRBD2. The CDR3 has 16 residues. V lost 8 bases to trimming and J lost 8 bases; unmatched junction nucleotides: 22. In germline, CDR1 is SQVTM, CDR2 ANQGSEA. The CDR3 loop is CSPLTGGAMINRTQYF. The CDR3 nucleotides read TGCAGCCCCCTTACGGGAGGGGCGATGATTAATCGTACCCAGTACTTC.

This clonotype was counted between two and nine times. The rearrangement joins TRBV28 to TRBJ2-4, with TRBD2 matching over 7 bases. After removal of 5 bases from V and 6 bases from J, the junction contained 10 bases not matched to a gene. Germline assignment: CDR1 MDHEN and CDR2 SYDVKM. The length of the CDR3 is 15 residues. CDR3 sequence reads: CASSPIDWGGNIQYF. The CDR3 DNA reads TGTGCCAGCAGTCCAATAGATTGGGGGGGAAACATTCAGTACTTC. The full variable domain, with the rest looked up from reference TRBV28 and TRBJ2-4, is DVKVTQSSRYLVKRTGEKVFLECVQDMDHENMFWYRQDPGLGLRLIYFSYDVKMKEKGDIPEGYSVSREKKERFSLILESASTNQTSMYLCASSPIDWGGNIQYFGAGTRLSVL.

The V gene is TRBV14, the J gene TRBJ2-2; tentatively, D is TRBD1 or TRBD2 (6 bases each). V was cut by 4 bases and J by 4 bases, with 16 bases left in between. Germline CDR1 SGHDN, CDR2 FVKESK. The CDR3 has 16 amino acids. The CDR3 DNA reads TGTGCCAGCAGCCTCCGAAGGGGGGCGGCCACCGGGGAGCTGTTTTTT. This gives the protein CASSLRRGAATGELFF.

This chain connects TRBV7-9 to TRBJ1-2; TRBD1 aligns across 9 bases. This CDR3 is 17 amino acids long. Per germline, CDR1 SEHNR and CDR2 FQNEAQ (reference sequence). Trimming took 4 bases from V and 2 from J; bases not matched to a gene: 11. CDR3 DNA sequence: TGTGCCAGCAGCTCGACTCCCCGGGACAGGGAGAACTATGGCTACACCTTC. Protein sequence: CASSSTPRDRENYGYTF.

The gene calls are TRBV20-1 and TRBJ2-2; TRBD1 is a possible D gene (6 bases). Deletions cut 3 bases from V and 3 bases from J, with 8 bases between. This CDR3 spans 13 amino acids. Germline CDR1 is DFQATT and CDR2 is SNEGSKA (reference sequence). CDR3 loop: CSASAGDTGELFF. CDR3 DNA: TGCAGTGCTAGCGCAGGGGACACCGGGGAGCTGTTTTTT.

This chain uses TRBV20-1 with TRBJ2-7, with D possibly TRBD1 on 6 matching bases. V dropped 5 bases and J dropped 1 base, with 12 bases sitting between them. The CDR3 length is 13 residues. In germline, CDR1 is DFQATT, CDR2 SNEGSKA (reference sequence). CDR3 sequence reads: CSALTQGSYEQYF. The CDR3 DNA sequence: TGCAGTGCTTTAACCCAGGGGTCCTACGAGCAGTACTTC.